This TCR beta chain was profiled in a study of vaccination and CD4 T cells after COVID-19. This clonotype was detected only a few times. Its antigen is unknown. The treatment denotes: approximately 9-day PBMC culture with coronavirus spike peptide pools or control peptides (ViraFEST assay). With the Oncomine TCR Beta short-read assay, DNA from cultured CD4+ T cells was sequenced. From the PCR reads, TCRdb called clonotypes with MiXCR, one entry per CDR3 protein. The data contain approximately 3,200 distinct CDR3 sequences, about 23% of them singletons. Germline V gene lookup returns CDR1 LNHDA and CDR2 SQIVND (reference sequence). V was clipped by 5 bases and J by 4 bases, with 14 bases between them. The CDR3 loop spans 14 amino acids.

The chain carries TRBV19 and TRBJ1-1, with D perhaps TRBD1 (6 bases). Sequenced here: CD4+ T cells from blood, cultured in vitro, sampled after SARS-CoV-2 vaccination. The receptor was isolated from a human donor who had recovered from COVID-19. The CDR3 sequence is CASSPTGLTTEAFF. The DNA of the CDR3 is TGTGCCAGTAGTCCCACAGGGTTGACCACTGAAGCTTTCTTT.